This T cell receptor (beta chain) originates from a study of cytomegalovirus exposure and HLA in healthy donors. Generated by immunoSEQ multiplex PCR, the TCRdb table keeps only in-frame clones and is missing some. The sample shows 200,000 or so clones, 84% of them seen only once. There are 14 residues in the CDR3. Germline CDR1 MNHNY, CDR2 SVGAGI (reference sequence). V was cut by 7 bases and J by 3 bases, with 16 bases left in between. J is TRBJ2-7 and V is TRBV6-6; perhaps TRBD1 as D (5 bases). Specimen: PBMCs. The receptor was derived from a woman between 25 and 40 years old in good health and CMV-seropositive. CDR3 nucleotide sequence: TGTGCCAGCACTACTGACCAGGGCGGCTACGAGCAGTACTTC. It encodes CASTTDQGGYEQYF.